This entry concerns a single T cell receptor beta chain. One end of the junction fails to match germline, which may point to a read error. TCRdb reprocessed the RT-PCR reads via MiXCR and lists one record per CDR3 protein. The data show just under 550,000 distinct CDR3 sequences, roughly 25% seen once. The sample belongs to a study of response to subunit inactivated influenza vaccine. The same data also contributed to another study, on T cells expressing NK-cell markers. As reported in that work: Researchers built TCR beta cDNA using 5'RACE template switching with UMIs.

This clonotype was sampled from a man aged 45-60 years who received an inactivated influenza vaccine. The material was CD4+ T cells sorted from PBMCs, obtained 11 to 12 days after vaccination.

CDR3 in DNA: TGTGCCAGCAGTTACGGGACAGGGACCTATAATTCACCCCTCAACTTT. Its translation: CASSYGTGTYNSPLNF. V gene TRBV6-2 or TRBV6-3 combines with J gene TRBJ1-6; 9 bases are a match to TRBD1. Germline CDR1 is MNHEY and CDR2 is SVGEGT. This CDR3 spans 16 amino acids.